The present T cell receptor beta chain was sequenced within a study of OX40 agonist ivuxolimab in advanced cancers. TCRdb keeps only in-frame clones here, not all; method: immunoSEQ multiplex PCR. The repertoire consists of some 80,000 clones, with 85% to 90% occurring once and the leading ten covering approximately 2.3%. The germline V gene encodes CDR1 MDHEN and CDR2 SYDVKM. Trimming stripped 3 bases from V and 4 bases from J, with 12 bases between. The CDR3 extends over 14 amino acids. Sequencing used CD4+ or CD8+ T cells sorted from blood, obtained in a trial of the OX40 agonist ivuxolimab. The rearrangement links TRBV28 to TRBJ1-1; D might be TRBD1 (5 bases). This TCR was sampled from an adult with an advanced solid tumor such as melanoma, head and neck, liver or kidney cancer. The CDR3 spells CASSLVARGTEAFF. CDR3 in DNA: TGTGCCAGCAGTTTGGTTGCAAGGGGCACTGAAGCTTTCTTT.